This T cell receptor beta chain came from a study of cytomegalovirus exposure and HLA in healthy donors. This clone occurred once. Its matching antigen is unknown. In the same sample, other DNA sequences code for this CDR3. This CDR3 has 14 amino acids. The germline CDR1 and CDR2 sequences are KGHSH and LQKENI. V lost 3 bases and J lost 1, with 7 bases in between. At the time of sampling, donors were nominally healthy, though unrecorded immune exposures were likely. Primers included in the PCR were 60 Vbeta and 13 Jbeta primers. Only in-frame clones appear in the TCRdb table, and some are missing; sequencing was by immunoSEQ multiplex PCR. Here the sample spans approximately 110,000 clones, 60% to 80% being singletons. Overall study findings and caveats: Researchers catalogued about 150 TCR beta chains as cytomegalovirus-associated.

Sequences were obtained from PBMCs. The source of this sequence is a man between 25 and 39 years old in good health and CMV-seronegative. This rearrangement joins TRBV18 to TRBJ1-3; tentative D call: TRBD1 (6 bases). Here the CDR3 reads CASSPQGSGNTIYF. The CDR3 DNA is TGTGCCAGCTCACCTCAGGGGTCTGGAAACACCATATATTTT. The full variable domain, with the rest looked up from reference TRBV18 and TRBJ1-3, is NAGVMQNPRHLVRRRGQEARLRCSPMKGHSHVYWYRQLPEEGLKFMVYLQKENIIDESGMPKERFSAEFPKEGPSILRIQQVVRGDSAAYFCASSPQGSGNTIYFGEGSWLTVV.